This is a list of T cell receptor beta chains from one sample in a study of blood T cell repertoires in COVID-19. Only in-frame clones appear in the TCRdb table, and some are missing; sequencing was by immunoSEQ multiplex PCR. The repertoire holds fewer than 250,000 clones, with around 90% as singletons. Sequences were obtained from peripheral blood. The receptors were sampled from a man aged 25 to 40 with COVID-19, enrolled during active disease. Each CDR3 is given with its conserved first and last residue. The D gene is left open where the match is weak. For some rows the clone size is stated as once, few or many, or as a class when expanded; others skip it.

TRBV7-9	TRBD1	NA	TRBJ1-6	CASSLWPGGPHNSPLHF	TGTGCCAGCAGCTTATGGCCAGGGGGGCCGCATAATTCACCCCTCCACTTT
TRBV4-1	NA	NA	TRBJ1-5	CASSQGKGGSNQPQHF	TGCGCCAGCAGCCAAGGGAAAGGGGGTAGCAATCAGCCCCAGCATTTT
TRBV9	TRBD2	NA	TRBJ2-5	CASSASGGAGETQYF	TGTGCCAGCAGCGCTAGCGGGGGGGCCGGGGAGACCCAGTACTTC
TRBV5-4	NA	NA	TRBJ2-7	CASSLGGYEQYF	TGTGCCAGCAGCTTGGGAGGGTACGAGCAGTACTTC
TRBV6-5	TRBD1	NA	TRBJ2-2	CASSYSQGSGELFF	TGTGCCAGCAGTTACTCACAGGGGTCCGGGGAGCTGTTTTTT
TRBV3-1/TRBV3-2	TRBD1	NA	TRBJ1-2	CASSRRQGADGYTF	TGTGCCAGCAGCCGACGACAGGGGGCTGATGGCTACACCTTC
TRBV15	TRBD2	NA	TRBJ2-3	CATSSGGLAGTDTQYF	TGTGCCACCAGCAGCGGCGGACTAGCGGGCACAGATACGCAGTATTTT
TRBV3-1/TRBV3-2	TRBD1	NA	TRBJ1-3	CASSPPGTGVIRGNTIYF	TGTGCCAGCAGCCCGCCTGGGACAGGGGTAATTAGAGGAAACACCATATATTTT
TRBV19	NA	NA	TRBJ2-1	CASSLSGARSYNEQFF	TGTGCCAGTAGCCTATCAGGGGCCCGCTCCTACAATGAGCAGTTCTTC
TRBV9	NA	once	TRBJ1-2	CASSVGRGGGVGPNYGYTF	TGTGCCAGCAGCGTAGGAAGGGGCGGGGGAGTGGGACCTAACTATGGCTACACCTTC
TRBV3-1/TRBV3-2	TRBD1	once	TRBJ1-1	CASSYRDRGINTEAFF	TGTGCCAGCAGCTACCGGGACAGGGGGATCAACACTGAAGCTTTCTTT
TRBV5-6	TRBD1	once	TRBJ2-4	CASQKGAWEGKNIQYF	TGTGCCAGCCAGAAGGGGGCATGGGAAGGCAAAAACATTCAGTACTTC
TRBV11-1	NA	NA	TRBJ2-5	CASSSPRPETQYF	TGTGCCAGCAGCTCTCCTAGGCCAGAGACCCAGTACTTC
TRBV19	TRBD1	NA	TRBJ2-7	CASSAQTVLAGGEQYF	TGTGCCAGTAGTGCCCAGACAGTCCTCGCAGGGGGCGAGCAGTACTTC
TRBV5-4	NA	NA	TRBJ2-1	CASSTARTNYNEQFF	TGTGCCAGCAGCACGGCAAGGACAAACTACAATGAGCAGTTCTTC
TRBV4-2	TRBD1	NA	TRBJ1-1	CASSPTGQGSTEAFF	TGTGCCAGCAGCCCCACCGGACAGGGGAGCACTGAAGCTTTCTTT
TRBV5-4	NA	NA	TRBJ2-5	CASSLFQGGQETQYF	TGTGCCAGCAGCTTGTTTCAGGGAGGTCAAGAGACCCAGTACTTC
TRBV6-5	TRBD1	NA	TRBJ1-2	CASSRGQGGGYTF	TGTGCCAGCAGCCGGGGACAGGGGGGCGGCTACACCTTC
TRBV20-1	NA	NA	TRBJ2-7	CSARANYEQYF	TGCAGTGCTAGAGCCAATTACGAGCAGTACTTC
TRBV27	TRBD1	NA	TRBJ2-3	CASSRDRFTDTQYF	TGTGCCAGCAGTCGGGACAGATTTACAGATACGCAGTATTTT
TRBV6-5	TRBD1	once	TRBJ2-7	CASRTGTYEQYF	TGTGCCTCAAGGACAGGGACCTACGAGCAGTACTTC
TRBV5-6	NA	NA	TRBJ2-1	CASSLAVRDNEQFF	TGTGCCAGCAGCTTGGCGGTCAGGGACAATGAGCAGTTCTTC
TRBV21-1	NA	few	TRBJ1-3	CASSKGTVYSGNTIYF	TGTGCCAGCAGCAAAGGAACGGTTTACTCTGGAAACACCATATATTTT
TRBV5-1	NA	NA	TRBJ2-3	CASSLGQEMTDTQYF	TGCGCCAGCAGCTTGGGACAGGAGATGACAGATACGCAGTATTTT
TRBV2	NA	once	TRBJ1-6	CASSEARDSPLHF	TGTGCCAGCAGTGAAGCGCGCGATTCACCCCTCCACTTT
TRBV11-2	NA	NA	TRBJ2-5	CASSFGQETQYF	TGTGCCAGCAGCTTCGGCCAAGAGACCCAGTACTTC
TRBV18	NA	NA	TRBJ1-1	CASSPNTGTGHTEAFF	TGTGCCAGCTCACCAAATACAGGGACGGGGCACACTGAAGCTTTCTTT
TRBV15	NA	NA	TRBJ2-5	CATSRALGGAQETQYF	TGTGCCACCAGCAGAGCATTAGGGGGGGCCCAAGAGACCCAGTACTTC
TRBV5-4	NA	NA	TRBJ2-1	CASSFGPVNEQFF	TGTGCCAGCAGCTTTGGGCCAGTCAATGAGCAGTTCTTC
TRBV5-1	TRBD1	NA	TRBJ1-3	CASSLTRQGALGNTIYF	TGCGCCAGCAGCTTGACCAGACAGGGGGCGCTGGGAAACACCATATATTTT
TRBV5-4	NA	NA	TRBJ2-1	CASSLPQIAHGQFF	TGTGCCAGCAGCTTGCCTCAGATTGCCCATGGGCAGTTCTTC